The source of this TCR beta chain is a study of shared clonotypes between healthy human individuals (dated by TCRdb to about 2020). A note on the overall study: A couple of women and three men aged 18 to 49 years were included in the cohort. Per donor, three plates each were used for CD4 naive and CD4 memory, two for CD8 naive, and one for CD8 memory. Per donor, leukapheresis produced somewhere between about 0.9 and 10 billion PBMCs. To estimate repertoire size and how much clonotypes are shared between individuals, the study performed deep sequencing of blood TCR repertoires from five healthy adults. Libraries were prepared and TCR repertoires were sequenced by different laboratories using diverse techniques, in order to increase sequencing depth and limit assay-specific biases. General study outcomes and caveats: The genetic and exposure-history diversity represented was limited by the small number of donors. Compared with non-shared clonotypes, the clonotypes found in all four sorted-subset donors had higher generation probabilities. Sharing across several donors was observed for around 5% of naive CD4, under 4% of naive CD8, 2.3% of memory CD4, and approximately 0.41% of memory CD8 clonotypes. Incomplete sequencing was indicated by rarefaction of sorted-subset datasets, despite the large sequencing depth. Sampling was restricted to blood, and TCR repertoires in tissues likely differ from the TCR repertoires found in blood. Pairwise subsampling indicated that sequencing depth was expected to affect the degree of clonotype sharing among donors. Larger estimated clonotype richness was generally found for naive subsets than for memory subsets.

Using the deep immunoSEQ assay, TCR CDR3 regions were amplified from genomic DNA by multiplex PCR. Genomic DNA extracted from each cell subset was distributed evenly over all wells of several immunoSEQ 96-well plates, and each plate served as one replicate. For sorted subsets, roughly 200 ng genomic DNA, equal to tens of thousands of T cell genomes, was loaded into each replicate PCR. Purified libraries were quantified with a Qubit 3.0 fluorometer, sized on a Bioanalyzer 2100, and re-quantified with the KAPA Library Quantification kit. A separate single-read 150-cycle Illumina NextSeq 550 flow cell was used to sequence each immunoSEQ 96-well plate. Per the original workflow: Because the immunoSEQ output held only junctional sequences and lacked quality scores, the filtering could not match the filtering applied to full-length reads. To assign V/J genes and CDR3, sequences were annotated against IMGT germline references using PyIR, a Python wrapper for IgBLAST v1.9. Reads with weak V/J assignments (E-value above 1e-6), missing CDR3, stop codons, out-of-frame junctions, or ambiguous translated residues were removed. V3J clonotypes were defined as sequences sharing an identical inferred V gene, J gene, and CDR3 amino acid sequence. Percentage overlap between repertoires was computed as shared unique clonotypes divided by the size of the smaller repertoire. Three approaches were used to assess repertoire richness: RTK rarefaction, the Chao1 estimator, and Recon v2.1 estimates of unobserved clonotypes. Generation probabilities for all TCRbeta clonotypes obtained by the gDNA method from a few donors were computed using OLGA. In its TCRdb copy, this immuneACCESS table keeps in-frame sequences only and misses some clones. Where compared with another copy, unresolved V genes explain less than half of these, and the others have no known cause. V and J calls and clone size follow that table, whereas D and trimming were derived from the DNA. The sample table holds roughly 2.1 million clones, of which approximately 94% were seen once. The ten most abundant clones make up roughly 1.7% of the sample.

Details on this clone: The clone's antigen remains unknown. Per-nucleotide qualities are absent, and no much larger clonotype sits a single base away.

CD8 naive samples were CD45RO-negative cells positively selected for CCR7, giving a CD45RA+CCR7+ population that excluded TemRA cells. Donors were healthy HIV-negative adults with no recently reported acute infections or vaccinations. All donors were Caucasian adults living in Nashville, Tennessee, USA. After blood collection by leukapheresis, PBMCs were isolated using Ficoll-Histopaque density gradient centrifugation and then cryopreserved in the vapor phase of liquid nitrogen. Purity and quantity of every magnetically sorted T cell population were checked by analytical flow cytometry. Genomic DNA was isolated from every sorted fraction and measured by UV absorbance on a Nanodrop 2000c. V gives up 0 bases and J gives up 5 bases, and the segment between their germline ends measures 8 bases. The CDR3 holds 13 amino acids from the cysteine to the phenylalanine. Only CDR3 DNA remains: 39 bases, in frame from the first base. Sequences SGHDT (CDR1) and YYEEEE (CDR2) are obtained from the germline V gene.

The sequence links TRBV5-6 to TRBJ1-1; a confident D gene designation cannot be given. The sequence derives from a man aged 18 to 30 in good health. Some clones in this sample may be carry-over from other donors' samples. The sample taken for sequencing was naive CD8+ T cells from PBMCs. The cell subset or site label on this specimen signifies: CD45RA+CCR7+. The nucleotides are TGTGCCAGCAGCTTGGGTGATGTGACTGAAGCTTTCTTT. Its protein reads: CASSLGDVTEAFF.